These T cell receptor beta chains were read from a single sample in a study of T cells in Graves' hyperthyroidism and ophthalmopathy. TCRdb redid the calling of the multiplex PCR reads with MiXCR, one entry per CDR3 protein. This table has around 540,000 distinct CDR3 sequences, roughly a sixth appearing once. What was sequenced was blood. The source is a woman aged 25 to 45 with Graves' ophthalmopathy. Each CDR3 is given with its conserved first and last residue. A D gene is named only where the DNA matches it firmly. Where a row states a size, it is once, few, many or the class of an expanded clone; other rows omit it.

CDR3aa: CASSVGDGSYEQYF; CDR3nt: TGTGCCAGCAGCGTAGGGGACGGATCCTACGAGCAGTACTTC; abundance: few; v_gene: TRBV9; d_gene: NA; j_gene: TRBJ2-7
CDR3aa: CASSSRDTRETQYF; CDR3nt: TGTGCCAGCAGTTCCCGGGACACCCGAGAGACCCAGTACTTC; abundance: few; v_gene: TRBV12-3/TRBV12-4; d_gene: NA; j_gene: TRBJ2-5
CDR3aa: CAWSLGQGSQPQHF; CDR3nt: TGTGCCTGGAGTCTCGGACAGGGTAGTCAGCCCCAGCATTTT; abundance: many; v_gene: TRBV30; d_gene: TRBD1; j_gene: TRBJ1-5
CDR3aa: CASSQDELESNEQFF; CDR3nt: TGTGCCAGCAGCCAAGATGAGCTTGAGAGCAATGAGCAGTTCTTC; abundance: NA; v_gene: TRBV4-2; d_gene: NA; j_gene: TRBJ2-1
CDR3aa: CASTQTGDNEQFF; CDR3nt: TGTGCCAGCACGCAAACTGGAGACAATGAGCAGTTCTTC; abundance: many; v_gene: TRBV5-8; d_gene: NA; j_gene: TRBJ2-1
CDR3aa: CASSATATDTQYF; CDR3nt: TGTGCCAGCAGCGCCACTGCTACAGATACGCAGTATTTT; abundance: many; v_gene: TRBV7-9; d_gene: NA; j_gene: TRBJ2-3
CDR3aa: CASSPLTGEETQYF; CDR3nt: TGCGCCAGCAGCCCCCTAACCGGGGAAGAGACCCAGTACTTC; abundance: NA; v_gene: TRBV4-1; d_gene: NA; j_gene: TRBJ2-5
CDR3aa: CASIGGADTQYF; CDR3nt: TGTGCCAGCATCGGAGGAGCAGATACGCAGTATTTT; abundance: NA; v_gene: TRBV7-2; d_gene: NA; j_gene: TRBJ2-3
CDR3aa: CASSNGDRRSGANVLTF; CDR3nt: TGTGCCAGTAGTAACGGGGACAGGCGCTCTGGGGCCAACGTCCTGACTTTC; abundance: few; v_gene: TRBV19; d_gene: TRBD1; j_gene: TRBJ2-6
CDR3aa: CASAGGQGPTYEQYF; CDR3nt: TGTGCCAGTGCCGGAGGACAGGGGCCGACCTACGAGCAGTACTTC; abundance: NA; v_gene: TRBV19; d_gene: TRBD1; j_gene: TRBJ2-7
CDR3aa: CSAREGQSTDTQYF; CDR3nt: TGCAGTGCTAGAGAGGGACAGTCCACAGATACGCAGTATTTT; abundance: many; v_gene: TRBV20-1; d_gene: TRBD1; j_gene: TRBJ2-3
CDR3aa: CSVVGGYYGYTF; CDR3nt: TGCAGCGTTGTGGGAGGGTATTATGGCTACACCTTC; abundance: few; v_gene: TRBV29-1; d_gene: NA; j_gene: TRBJ1-2
CDR3aa: CASSPRTEGEKLFF; CDR3nt: TGCGCCAGCAGCCCACGGACAGAGGGTGAAAAACTGTTTTTT; abundance: many; v_gene: TRBV5-1; d_gene: NA; j_gene: TRBJ1-4
CDR3aa: CASSSAPGDYGYTF; CDR3nt: TGCGCCAGCAGCTCAGCCCCAGGGGACTATGGCTACACCTTC; abundance: many; v_gene: TRBV5-1; d_gene: NA; j_gene: TRBJ1-2
CDR3aa: CASSLESCSGYTF; CDR3nt: TGTGCCAGCAGTTTAGAGAGTTGTAGCGGCTACACCTTC; abundance: NA; v_gene: TRBV12-3/TRBV12-4; d_gene: NA; j_gene: TRBJ1-2
CDR3aa: CASSHGTGTSGTDTQYF; CDR3nt: TGTGCCAGCAGCCATGGAACCGGGACTAGCGGCACAGATACGCAGTATTTT; abundance: NA; v_gene: TRBV27; d_gene: TRBD2; j_gene: TRBJ2-3
CDR3aa: CASSEVTFSNTGELFF; CDR3nt: TGTGCCAGCAGTGAAGTAACATTTTCGAACACCGGGGAGCTGTTTTTT; abundance: many; v_gene: TRBV2; d_gene: NA; j_gene: TRBJ2-2
CDR3aa: CASSGGQDETDTQYF; CDR3nt: TGTGCCAGCAGCGGGGGACAGGACGAGACAGATACGCAGTATTTT; abundance: NA; v_gene: TRBV11-2; d_gene: TRBD1; j_gene: TRBJ2-3
CDR3aa: CASSGSLGYPQFF; CDR3nt: TGTGCCAGCAGCGGAAGCTTGGGATACCCCCAGTTCTTC; abundance: many; v_gene: TRBV3-1; d_gene: NA; j_gene: TRBJ2-1
CDR3aa: CASSPPRGESNEKLFF; CDR3nt: TGTGCCAGCTCACCACCGAGGGGAGAGAGTAATGAAAAACTGTTTTTT; abundance: NA; v_gene: TRBV18; d_gene: NA; j_gene: TRBJ1-4
CDR3aa: CASSYNSNQPQHF; CDR3nt: TGTGCCAGCAGTTACAATAGCAATCAGCCCCAGCATTTT; abundance: many; v_gene: TRBV27; d_gene: NA; j_gene: TRBJ1-5
CDR3aa: CGTGTGPYNEQFF; CDR3nt: TGCGGAACCGGGACAGGGCCCTACAATGAGCAGTTCTTC; abundance: many; v_gene: TRBV20-1; d_gene: TRBD1; j_gene: TRBJ2-1
CDR3aa: CASSLSALNYGYTF; CDR3nt: TGTGCCAGCAGTCTGTCGGCCTTAAACTATGGCTACACCTTC; abundance: many; v_gene: TRBV3-1; d_gene: NA; j_gene: TRBJ1-2
CDR3aa: CASSLAMGSYEQYF; CDR3nt: TGTGCCAGTAGTCTAGCCATGGGTTCCTACGAGCAGTACTTC; abundance: NA; v_gene: TRBV19; d_gene: NA; j_gene: TRBJ2-7
CDR3aa: CASRIDSPEETQYF; CDR3nt: TGTGCCAGCAGGATAGACAGCCCTGAGGAGACCCAGTACTTC; abundance: NA; v_gene: TRBV28; d_gene: NA; j_gene: TRBJ2-5
CDR3aa: CASRQPPGLAGGSEQYF; CDR3nt: TGTGCCAGCAGGCAACCGCCGGGACTAGCGGGAGGGAGCGAGCAGTACTTC; abundance: many; v_gene: TRBV7-9; d_gene: TRBD2; j_gene: TRBJ2-7
CDR3aa: CASSTLSGEGYEQYF; CDR3nt: TGTGCCAGCAGCACCCTGTCCGGGGAAGGCTACGAGCAGTACTTC; abundance: many; v_gene: TRBV7-8; d_gene: NA; j_gene: TRBJ2-7
CDR3aa: CSARAEGRSYEQYF; CDR3nt: TGCAGTGCTAGGGCCGAGGGGCGCTCCTACGAGCAGTACTTC; abundance: few; v_gene: TRBV20-1; d_gene: NA; j_gene: TRBJ2-7
CDR3aa: CASSAGTSYNEQFF; CDR3nt: TGCGCCAGCAGCGCCGGGACTTCTTACAATGAGCAGTTCTTC; abundance: NA; v_gene: TRBV5-1; d_gene: NA; j_gene: TRBJ2-1
CDR3aa: CASSLGLWAHTQYF; CDR3nt: TGTGCCAGCAGCTTAGGATTGTGGGCACATACGCAGTATTTT; abundance: many; v_gene: TRBV11-2; d_gene: NA; j_gene: TRBJ2-3
CDR3aa: CASSLGELYEQYF; CDR3nt: TGTGCCAGCTCCCTGGGTGAGCTGTACGAGCAGTACTTC; abundance: many; v_gene: TRBV18; d_gene: NA; j_gene: TRBJ2-7
CDR3aa: CASSQITDIGYGYTF; CDR3nt: TGTGCCAGCAGTCAAATTACGGACATCGGCTATGGCTACACCTTC; abundance: NA; v_gene: TRBV6-1; d_gene: NA; j_gene: TRBJ1-2
CDR3aa: CASSRGTSFPYNEQFF; CDR3nt: TGTGCCAGCAGCCGGGGGACTTCTTTTCCCTACAATGAGCAGTTCTTC; abundance: many; v_gene: TRBV7-3; d_gene: NA; j_gene: TRBJ2-1
CDR3aa: CASSSHLSQDTQYF; CDR3nt: TGTGCCAGCAGTTCCCACCTAAGTCAGGATACGCAGTATTTT; abundance: many; v_gene: TRBV28; d_gene: NA; j_gene: TRBJ2-3
CDR3aa: CASSPMQESYEQYF; CDR3nt: TGTGCCAGCTCACCAATGCAGGAATCCTACGAGCAGTACTTC; abundance: few; v_gene: TRBV18; d_gene: NA; j_gene: TRBJ2-7
CDR3aa: CASSQDPGGNQPQHF; CDR3nt: TGCGCCAGCAGCCAAGATCCGGGGGGCAATCAGCCCCAGCATTTT; abundance: NA; v_gene: TRBV4-1; d_gene: NA; j_gene: TRBJ1-5
CDR3aa: CASSLSAGVLGDTQYF; CDR3nt: TGTGCCAGCAGCTTATCAGCGGGAGTTTTGGGTGATACGCAGTATTTT; abundance: many; v_gene: TRBV11-2; d_gene: TRBD2; j_gene: TRBJ2-3
CDR3aa: CASSLEGRVLAKNIQYF; CDR3nt: TGTGCCAGCAGCTTAGAGGGCAGGGTCCTAGCCAAAAACATTCAGTACTTC; abundance: few; v_gene: TRBV7-8; d_gene: NA; j_gene: TRBJ2-4
CDR3aa: CASSPIVGGPVFSNQPQHF; CDR3nt: TGTGCCAGCAGTCCGATCGTTGGGGGGCCTGTTTTTAGCAATCAGCCCCAGCATTTT; abundance: NA; v_gene: TRBV28; d_gene: NA; j_gene: TRBJ1-5
CDR3aa: CASSITRDNGYTF; CDR3nt: TGTGCCAGCAGCATAACGAGGGATAATGGCTACACCTTC; abundance: NA; v_gene: TRBV7-9; d_gene: NA; j_gene: TRBJ1-2
CDR3aa: CASSPSGPQNTEAFF; CDR3nt: TGCGCCAGCAGCCCCTCCGGACCTCAGAACACTGAAGCTTTCTTT; abundance: NA; v_gene: TRBV5-1; d_gene: NA; j_gene: TRBJ1-1
CDR3aa: CASSLPGLAGGPSHEQFF; CDR3nt: TGTGCCAGCAGTCTGCCGGGACTAGCGGGAGGGCCTTCCCATGAGCAGTTCTTC; abundance: many; v_gene: TRBV12-3/TRBV12-4; d_gene: TRBD2; j_gene: TRBJ2-1
CDR3aa: CASSLAITHPEAFF; CDR3nt: TGTGCCAGCAGCTTAGCCATAACACACCCTGAAGCTTTCTTT; abundance: many; v_gene: TRBV7-2; d_gene: NA; j_gene: TRBJ1-1
CDR3aa: CTSSSSFSGLSYEQYF; CDR3nt: TGTACCAGCAGCTCTTCCTTTAGCGGGCTTTCCTACGAGCAGTACTTC; abundance: NA; v_gene: TRBV7-9; d_gene: TRBD2; j_gene: TRBJ2-7
CDR3aa: CASSLGGVGNTIYF; CDR3nt: TGTGCCAGCAGTTTAGGGGGGGTTGGAAACACCATATATTTT; abundance: few; v_gene: TRBV12-3/TRBV12-4; d_gene: NA; j_gene: TRBJ1-3
CDR3aa: CASSRDFYNEQFF; CDR3nt: TGCGCCAGCAGCCGGGACTTTTACAATGAGCAGTTCTTC; abundance: NA; v_gene: TRBV5-1; d_gene: NA; j_gene: TRBJ2-1
CDR3aa: CAISEKGYEQYF; CDR3nt: TGTGCCATCAGTGAGAAGGGTTACGAGCAGTACTTC; abundance: many; v_gene: TRBV10-3; d_gene: NA; j_gene: TRBJ2-7
CDR3aa: CASSLAGTGFGEQYF; CDR3nt: TGTGCCAGCAGTTTAGCCGGGACAGGGTTCGGCGAGCAGTACTTC; abundance: NA; v_gene: TRBV28; d_gene: TRBD1; j_gene: TRBJ2-7
CDR3aa: CASCPRDTNTGELFF; CDR3nt: TGTGCCAGCTGCCCGCGGGACACGAACACCGGGGAGCTGTTTTTT; abundance: few; v_gene: TRBV11-3; d_gene: NA; j_gene: TRBJ2-2
CDR3aa: CSARDLSRGLAGAGETQYF; CDR3nt: TGCAGTGCTAGAGATCTGTCGCGGGGGCTAGCGGGAGCGGGAGAGACCCAGTACTTC; abundance: many; v_gene: TRBV20-1; d_gene: TRBD2; j_gene: TRBJ2-5
CDR3aa: CSAILAGVGYEQYF; CDR3nt: TGCAGTGCTATACTAGCGGGAGTGGGGTACGAGCAGTACTTC; abundance: NA; v_gene: TRBV20-1; d_gene: TRBD2; j_gene: TRBJ2-7
CDR3aa: CASSLLGERQNPPF; CDR3nt: TGTGCCAGCAGCTTATTAGGGGAACGCCAGAACCCGCCCTTC; abundance: few; v_gene: TRBV11-1; d_gene: NA; j_gene: TRBJ2-7
CDR3aa: CASSHRGITGELFF; CDR3nt: TGTGCCAGCAGCCACAGGGGAATCACCGGGGAGCTGTTTTTT; abundance: NA; v_gene: TRBV28; d_gene: TRBD1; j_gene: TRBJ2-2
CDR3aa: CASSSGPGAVEQFF; CDR3nt: TGCGCCAGCAGCTCAGGGCCAGGGGCGGTTGAGCAGTTCTTC; abundance: few; v_gene: TRBV5-1; d_gene: NA; j_gene: TRBJ2-1
CDR3aa: CASSLVTPRSETQYF; CDR3nt: TGTGCCAGCAGTTTGGTGACTCCCCGGAGCGAGACCCAGTACTTC; abundance: many; v_gene: TRBV28; d_gene: NA; j_gene: TRBJ2-5